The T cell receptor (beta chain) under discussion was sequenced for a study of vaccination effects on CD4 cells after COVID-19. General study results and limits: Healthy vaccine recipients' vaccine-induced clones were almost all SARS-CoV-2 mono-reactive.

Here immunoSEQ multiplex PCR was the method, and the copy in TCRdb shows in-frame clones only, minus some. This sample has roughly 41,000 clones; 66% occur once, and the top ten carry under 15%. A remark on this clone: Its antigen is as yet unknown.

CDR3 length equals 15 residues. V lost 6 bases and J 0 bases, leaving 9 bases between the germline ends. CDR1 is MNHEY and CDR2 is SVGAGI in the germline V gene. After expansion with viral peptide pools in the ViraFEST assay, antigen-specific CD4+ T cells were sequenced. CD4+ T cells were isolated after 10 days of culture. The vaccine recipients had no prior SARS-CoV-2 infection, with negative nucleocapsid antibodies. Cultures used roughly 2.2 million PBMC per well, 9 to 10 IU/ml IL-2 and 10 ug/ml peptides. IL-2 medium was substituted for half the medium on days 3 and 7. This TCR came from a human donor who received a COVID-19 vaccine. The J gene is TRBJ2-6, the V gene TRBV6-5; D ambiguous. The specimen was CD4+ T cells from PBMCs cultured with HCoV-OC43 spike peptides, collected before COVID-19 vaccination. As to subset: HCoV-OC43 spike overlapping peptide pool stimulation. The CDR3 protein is CASSPDGSGANVLTF. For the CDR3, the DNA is TGTGCCAGCAGCCCAGACGGCTCTGGGGCCAACGTCCTGACTTTC.